This TCR beta chain was sequenced during a study of cytomegalovirus exposure and HLA in healthy donors. This CDR3 is built from 17 residues. The V gene's germline CDR1 is SNHLY and CDR2 FYNNEI. J was trimmed by 0 bases and V by 4 bases; bases with no gene match: 9. Of note for this clone: Its antigen is unknown.

Broader study findings: An analysis that was carried out later associated 15,000 to 20,000 TCR beta sequences with HLA alleles at 0.05 false discovery rate. Presence/absence analyses supposed approximately even sequencing depth among donors.

Unrecorded immune exposures were likely, despite nominal health at sampling. The primer mix had 60 Vbeta and 13 Jbeta primers. TCRdb's table, derived via immunoSEQ multiplex PCR, lists solely in-frame clones and lacks some. The repertoire holds approximately 120,000 clones, with 80% as singletons. This chain connects TRBV2 to TRBJ2-1; 7 bases align to TRBD2. Sequenced sample: PBMCs. This TCR came from a man younger than 40 in good health and CMV-seropositive. The CDR3 nucleotides read TGTGCCAGCAGTGGTTCACTAGCGATGAGCTCCTACAATGAGCAGTTCTTC. Translated: CASSGSLAMSSYNEQFF.